These 7 T cell receptor beta chains originate from one sample sequenced in a study of tumor-infiltrating lymphocytes in oesophageal squamous cell carcinoma. TCRdb redid the calling of the PCR reads with MiXCR, one entry per CDR3 protein. The data show 9,500 to 12,000 distinct CDR3 sequences, with around 56% seen just once and 35% held by the top ten. Input material: esophageal tumor tissue. Receptor source: a male donor with esophageal squamous cell carcinoma.

The rearrangement joins TRBV7-3 to TRBJ2-7; 7 nucleotides line up with TRBD2. Germline CDR1 reads SGHTA; CDR2 reads FQGTGA. V was clipped by 0 bases and J by 0 bases; unmatched bases: 2. The CDR3 runs 15 residues. The CDR3: CASSLTGGNSYEQYF. The CDR3 region has the DNA TGTGCCAGCAGCTTAACGGGAGGGAACTCCTACGAGCAGTACTTC.

This clonotype was picked up a small number of times. The V gene is TRBV7-3, the J gene TRBJ2-3; maybe TRBD1 (5 bases). Germline lookup yields CDR1 SGHTA and CDR2 FQGTGA. V lost 6 bases and J 0 bases, leaving 13 bases between the germline ends. This CDR3 spans 15 amino acids. The CDR3 nucleotides read TGTGCCAGCAGTGTCAGGGCTTCTAGCACAGATACGCAGTATTTT. Amino acids: CASSVRASSTDTQYF.

J is TRBJ2-3 and V is TRBV28; maybe TRBD2 (6 bases). V gave up 4 bases and J gave up 0 bases, with 8 bases separating them. There are 14 residues in the CDR3. Germline CDR1 reads MDHEN; CDR2 reads SYDVKM. For the CDR3, the DNA is TGTGCCAGCAGTTGGGGGGTTAGCACAGATACGCAGTATTTT. It codes for CASSWGVSTDTQYF.

To note about this clonotype: A read error is possible here, since a much larger clone lies one base away. Given the absence of the conserved phenylalanine or tryptophan at the CDR3 end, a read error is likely. The DNA is omitted, as the CDR3 cannot be located on it reliably, and the CDR3 follows TCRdb's listing. The gene calls are TRBV7-8 and TRBJ2-6; TRBD2 was called by the table and not checked on the DNA. Germline CDR1 SGHVS, CDR2 FQNEAQ. The CDR3 region is 14 residues in length, termini included. CDR3 region: CASRTGPYEQFFGA.

The sample holds one count of this clonotype. The chain is built from TRBV7-8 and TRBJ2-2; TRBD2 aligns across 11 bases. Germline V gives CDR1 SGHVS, CDR2 FQNEAQ. The CDR3 is 16 amino acids. V shed 1 base and J 5 bases; nucleotides not matched to a gene: 3. CDR3 coding DNA: TGTGCCAGCAGCTTAGTAGCGGGAGGGATAACCGGGGAGCTGTTTTTT. Translating it yields CASSLVAGGITGELFF.

This chain uses TRBV19 with TRBJ2-4, with D maybe TRBD2 (6 bases). Germline V gives CDR1 LNHDA, CDR2 SQIVND (reference sequence). There are 16 residues in the CDR3. V shed 6 bases and J shed 0 bases, with 15 bases lying between them. The CDR3 loop reads CASSKGRSLAKNIQYF. CDR3 DNA sequence: TGTGCCAGTAGCAAAGGGAGGTCCTTAGCCAAAAACATTCAGTACTTC. Combining the CDR3 with reference TRBV19 and TRBJ2-4 gives the whole variable domain DGGITQSPKYLFRKEGQNVTLSCEQNLNHDAMYWYRQDPGQGLRLIYYSQIVNDFQKGDIAEGYSVSREKKESFPLTVTSAQKNPTAFYLCASSKGRSLAKNIQYFGAGTRLSVL.

This clonotype was detected many times. The chain carries TRBV5-1 and TRBJ2-1, with D possibly TRBD2 on 5 matching bases. The CDR3 has 15 residues. V was cut by 4 bases and J by 0 bases, with 11 bases left in between. CDR1 SGHRS and CDR2 YFSETQ come from the germline V gene. The DNA for the CDR3 is TGCGCCAGCAGCATGACGAGGGACTCCTACAATGAGCAGTTCTTC. It is translated as CASSMTRDSYNEQFF.